Listed below are T cell receptor beta chains from one sample, sequenced in a study of cytomegalovirus exposure and HLA in healthy donors. Profiled with immunoSEQ multiplex PCR; TCRdb holds only in-frame clones, not every one. The top ten clones hold 1.2% of a sample with around 180,000 clones, roughly 84% of them seen once. Sample: PBMCs. These receptor sequences come from a boy aged 2-9 years in good health and CMV-seronegative. Both conserved end residues are part of each CDR3. D genes are given only for firm matches. Rows give clone size only sometimes, using once, few, many, or a class for an expanded clone.

>-|-|TRBV2
CASSEARLADYNEQFF
>-|TRBD1|TRBV5-6
CASSLPGQGEETQYF
>-|-|TRBV29-1
CSGQAMNTEAFF
>few|-|TRBV9
CASSVDPGIDSPLHF
>-|TRBD1|TRBV19
CASSTSGGFYGYTF
>-|-|TRBV14
CASSQDRKEGNEAFF
>-|-|TRBV2
CASSEASVLNTEAFF
>-|-|TRBV11-2
CASSLDPSNYGYTF
>-|TRBD2|TRBV6-1
CASSGLAGVRADTQYF
>-|TRBD1|TRBV29-1
CSATTGTGEFYEQYF
>-|TRBD2|TRBV5-6
CASSSLNIAGGGYEQYF
>once|TRBD1|TRBV25-1
CASSAGTGYSPLHF
>few|-|TRBV5-5
CASSLVFREQYF
>-|-|TRBV19
CASSIAPTRGAGETQYF
>-|TRBD1|TRBV2
CASSVTGADAFF
>-|TRBD1|TRBV6-5
CASSYRQGDSEQFF
>few|-|TRBV11-2
CASSSGNEQFF
>-|TRBD1|TRBV6-5
CAVGQTSGNTIYF
>-|-|TRBV5-1
CASSAAGITDTQYF
>-|TRBD1|TRBV25-1
CASSPGQGTYGYTF
>-|TRBD1|TRBV5-1
CASSRGTGSETQYF
>-|TRBD1|TRBV6-4
CASSPGQVFDTQYF
>few|-|TRBV6-5
CASSNSAGGYTF
>-|TRBD2|TRBV6-1
CASKERGVSYNEQFF
>-|-|TRBV7-9
CASSLREAGSGANVLTF
>-|-|TRBV19
CASSPGALGPQHF
>-|TRBD1|TRBV5-5
CASSLRTGGYSPLHF
>-|-|TRBV6-1
CASSASNSREQYF
>-|TRBD2|TRBV9
CASSRGLASGETQYF
>-|-|TRBV11-2
CASSLDRGYGYTF
>-|TRBD1|TRBV7-2
CASSTTGVTGELFF
>once|TRBD2|TRBV2
CASSREAGGQETQYF
>-|-|TRBV11-2
CASSPLGRENTEAFF
>-|-|TRBV19
CASSIVAGGAYTF
>-|-|TRBV19
CASSIAKGNEQYF
>-|TRBD1|TRBV6-6
CASSSDRGRVKNIQYF
>-|-|TRBV6-5
CASSYSRGGATEAFF
>-|-|TRBV7-9
CASSRTSGETQYF
>-|-|TRBV6-6
CASKQGPDGYTF
>-|TRBD2|TRBV5-6
CASSLEGTSGGAGETQYF
>few|TRBD1|TRBV5-1
CASSGQGPAYEQYF
>-|TRBD1|TRBV28
CASSPLGQGSGANVLTF
>-|-|TRBV9
CASSLTGNGGTQYF
>-|-|TRBV6-1
CASSDAGYPYNEQFF
>-|TRBD1|TRBV9
CASSVQGAHHSYNEQFF
>-|-|TRBV2
CASSPRGTVYGYTF
>once|TRBD2|TRBV6-5
CASSGGTSGKNEQFF
>-|TRBD1|TRBV28
CASRPTGGAQEKLFF
>-|TRBD2|TRBV9
CASSVFGGASTDTQYF
>-|TRBD1|TRBV4-3
CASSQEGQGYNEQFF
>-|-|TRBV4-1
CASSQIHGGNTEAFF
>-|TRBD1|TRBV5-6
CASSSSGTGLFTNYGYTF
>-|-|TRBV5-5
CASSLDIVAGNSGANVLTF
>-|TRBD1|TRBV9
CASSVGTDSYEQYF
>once|TRBD1|TRBV4-2
CASSQDGTGIYEQYF
>few|-|TRBV5-6
CASSLRGIDYEQYF
>-|TRBD1|TRBV6-5
CASSWGQHYEQYF